The T cell receptor (beta chain) under discussion was sequenced for a study of vaccination and CD4 T cells after COVID-19. Study in general: Convalescent persons amounted to six males plus four females, two of whom were Hispanic. With a range of 35 to 161, the median interval from diagnosis to drawing post-COVID samples was roughly 91 days. Whole-study results and caveats: Convalescent patients had a median around 89% of reactive clones appearing only post-vaccination.

TCRdb re-derived calls from the PCR reads in MiXCR, one entry per CDR3 protein. The repertoire consists of roughly 19,000 distinct CDR3 sequences, with approximately 60% occurring once and the leading ten covering around 1.1%. This clonotype was detected only a few times. The antigen is unknown. CDR3 length equals 15 residues. Germline V CDR1 and CDR2: DFQATT, SNEGSKA (reference sequence). V was pared by 2 bases and J by 3 bases, with 16 bases between. Sequences were derived from CD4+ T cells from blood, sampled after SARS-CoV-2 vaccination. The chain joins TRBV20-1 to TRBJ1-2; tentatively, D is TRBD1 (5 bases). The sequence derives from a human donor who had recovered from COVID-19. CDR3 amino acids: CSARRSGGDYYGYTF. The DNA for the CDR3 is TGCAGTGCTAGAAGATCCGGGGGTGATTACTATGGCTACACCTTC.